This TCR beta chain was captured by sequencing in a study of cytomegalovirus exposure and HLA in healthy donors (dated by TCRdb to about 2017). Looking at the study overall: An earlier analysis of approximately 640 of the donors reported 250 to 300 Gb of sequence data and around 120 million unique TCR beta sequences from 150 million to 200 million T cells. Roughly 290 gigabases of sequencing data and around 85 million unique TCR sequences made up an early release that covered about 640 HLA-typed donors. Among the approximately 420 genotyped donors, roughly 80% belonged to the genetic ancestry cluster associated with self-reported Caucasian donors. The study was designed to test whether signatures of past pathogen exposure could be identified by cataloging public T cell receptors. The study profiled the T cell repertoires of about 640 subjects by immunosequencing and related them to cytomegalovirus serostatus. Besides the first cohort of some 670 subjects, a separate validation cohort made up of some 110 different subjects was used. High-throughput TCR immunosequencing, statistical association of individual TCRs with disease status, and machine learning were combined to predict cytomegalovirus infection status. In a later analysis, previously published TCR beta repertoires from 670 or so donors were re-analyzed and high-resolution HLA genotyping was added so that TCR occurrence patterns could be studied. The later analysis used no new phenotypic data to find candidate immune exposures, relying instead on TCR beta sequences and their occurrence across donors. In an earlier analysis of roughly 580 of the donors, high-throughput TCR beta sequencing was used to judge whether each TCR beta V gene segment behaved as functional or pseudogenic. Donor age, sex, ethnicity and CMV serostatus were compiled together with the repertoire data. A later genetic analysis used genome-wide SNP genotypes for about three fifths of the roughly 700 donors, treating that subset as a discovery cohort. Every repertoire in the discovery cohort had been generated on one and the same sequencing platform. HLA typing covered class I and class II loci at four-digit resolution. The number of donors typed differed by locus, with roughly 629-640 for A, B, C, DRB1 and DQB1, around 560 for DQA1, 600 to 610 for DPA1, and 400 to 490 for DPB1. A few DR-DQ haplotypes were treated as single units for association and clustering because of strong linkage in the cohort. Among a few hundred genotyped donors of the cohort, an average of around 240,000 unique TCR beta nucleotide sequences were sequenced per donor, 15% to 20% of them non-productive.

The library was made by the immunoSEQ multiplex PCR assay. For the multiplex PCR, a mixture combining 60 forward primers for TCR Vbeta segments and 13 reverse primers for TCR Jbeta segments was used. A multiplex PCR assay on genomic DNA amplified the CDR3 region of rearranged TCR beta genes. Amplified TCR beta libraries were sequenced as 87-base-pair reads on the Illumina HiSeq System. The authors processed their data as follows. Across the roughly 700 repertoires, a later analysis counted roughly 77 million unique TCR beta chains, some 11 million of which were shared by at least two donors. Raw reads were error-corrected and collapsed into unique sequences by a nearest-neighbor algorithm in which closely related sequences were merged to remove PCR and sequencing errors. Alignment of CDR3 sequences to IMGT reference sequences was used to assign V, D and J gene segments. Each retained sequence needed at least a six-nucleotide match to both a V gene segment and a J gene segment. A rearrangement was called productive if the CDR3 had no stop codons and remained in frame with V and J, and every other rearrangement was called non-productive. Following IMGT convention, CDR3 was defined as the stretch from the second conserved V-encoded cysteine to the conserved J-encoded phenylalanine. Sequences without an unambiguous match to a single V gene segment were excluded from the earlier analysis of about 600 of the donors. In an earlier analysis of 500 to 750 of the donors, V segments were called functional above 56.7% productive rearrangements and were called segregating when the between-donor standard deviation exceeded 5%. To diagnose cytomegalovirus status from the catalog of TCR beta chain sequences, a statistical classification framework was built. A later analysis assigned V and J genes by comparing TCR nucleotide sequences with IMGT/GENE-DB human TR gene sequences. Using the TCRdist pipeline, a later analysis assigned CDR3 sequences along with most-parsimonious VDJ recombination scenarios. A later analysis defined each TCR beta chain by its CDR3 amino acid sequence plus V-gene family, and excluded reads lacking a unique V-gene family. A later analysis removed roughly 590 highly shared, low-generation-probability nucleotide sequences to deal with suspected cross-contamination and a sequencing artifact. In a later analysis, a clonal expansion index was calculated for each public chain from normalized within-repertoire ranks of inferred template counts. In a later analysis, generation probabilities were computed using a VDJ recombination model fitted to out-of-frame rearrangements, and the results were checked against IGoR. Hypergeometric tests were used in a later analysis to score TCR-TCR, TCR-HLA and TCR-CMV co-occurrence, with a repertoire-size bias correction applied to the TCR pairs. In a later analysis, false discovery rates were estimated by permuting HLA or CMV assignments 20 times. In a later analysis, co-occurring TCRs were grouped using DBSCAN, and TCRdist sequence similarity was added for clustering within HLA-allele-positive subsets. Repertoires with fewer than 30,000 or more than 120,000 public chains, plus five repertoires with anomalous nucleotide sharing, were excluded from co-occurrence clustering. TCRdb re-hosts the immuneACCESS table, in-frame sequences only. Its copies lack some clones; in the studies checked, an unresolved V gene accounts for under half of them, and the cause for the rest is not known. V, J and clone size derive from that table, while D and trimming were established from the DNA sequence. The sample yields 25,000 to 35,000 clones; roughly 44% were counted once. The top ten hold around 2% of the sample.

Broad study findings and their caveats: Because counts were too low, about 17 rarely observed V segments, including chromosome 9 orphons, were excluded from the earlier analysis of several hundred of the donors. The authors suggested that the approach could potentially be extended to other disease states and immunological phenotypes. A cluster of highly shared sequence variants was judged likely to represent a technical artifact of the sequencing pipeline. When HLA alleles, especially DR and DQ, strongly co-occurred, attributing TCR associations to individual alleles was difficult. A later genetic analysis associated a missense DCLRE1C variant with V-gene and J-gene trimming of TCR beta chains, and an independent cohort replicated the association. According to a later genetic analysis, donors in an Asian-associated ancestry cluster had fewer N-insertions in productive TCRs than the roughly 700-donor mean. Only TCR beta chains were sequenced in this cohort, and the absence of alpha or paired-chain data limited detectable features. A later analysis found that TCR association rates varied across HLA loci, with DRB1 alleles showing the most associated TCRs and HLA-C alleles the fewest. A later analysis found that HLA-associated TCR beta chains were more clonally expanded and had lower generation probabilities than equally common non-associated chains. In an earlier analysis of some 500 of the donors, most TCR beta V segments were observed in productive rearrangements about 90% or about 30% of the time, broadly matching IMGT annotations. The study gave a list of under 200 TCR beta chains associated with cytomegalovirus. A further reported finding was that TCR beta sequences accurately predicted the HLA-A and HLA-B alleles for most subjects in the first cohort. The classifier was reported to diagnose cytomegalovirus status with high specificity and sensitivity in both the original and validation cohorts. The only immune exposure information available for the cohort was CMV serostatus. According to a later analysis, most CMV-associated TCR beta chains appeared to be HLA-restricted, and the HLA associations seemed to be driven largely by CMV exposure. Linkage disequilibrium might explain the correlated functional status among segregating V segments, but an unknown experimental factor could not be excluded. A few of the identified cytomegalovirus-associated TCR beta chains were confirmed in vitro to be specific for cytomegalovirus antigens. According to a later analysis, parvovirus B19, influenza, CMV and Epstein-Barr virus appeared linked to several top co-occurrence clusters. At a false discovery rate of 0.05, a later analysis linked under 20,000 TCR beta sequences to specific HLA alleles. While some public TCRs were present in many individuals, most TCR sequences turned up only very rarely across donors. Some IMGT-functional V segments, including TRBV6-2 and TRBV6-3, could not be told apart with the 87-base-pair reads, so those segments were excluded. Because HLA typing was missing for some donors at each locus, association tests included only the typed subset. Presence/absence analyses assumed roughly uniform sequencing depth across donors, an assumption that may not hold.

A word on this clone: This receptor's antigen is unknown. No base qualities exist here, and no much larger clone lies one base off it.

The CDR3 spans 14 residues, from the cysteine through the phenylalanine. Only the CDR3 region is kept as DNA, spanning 42 bases read in frame from base 1. CDR1 and CDR2 were assigned from the germline V gene (reference sequence) as GTSNPN and SVGIG. From V the trimming removes 6 bases and from J it removes 0 bases, while the gene matches leave 7 bases of the junction unaccounted for. The cohort consisted of some 670 healthy bone marrow donors. At the time of sampling, every cohort member was nominally healthy, though immune exposures that went unrecorded were likely present. The donor was CMV seronegative and was included in the group of under 450 seronegative cohort members. Every donor gave a peripheral blood sample, and the peripheral blood mononuclear cells from that sample were used for TCR beta sequencing. The Qiagen DNeasy Blood Extraction Kit was used to extract genomic DNA from the blood cell samples.

Sequencing used PBMCs. The chain is encoded by TRBV30 joined to TRBJ1-2; 7 junctional bases match TRBD1. This clonotype originated in a woman between 50 and 59 years old in good health and CMV-seronegative. The DNA sequence follows: TGTGCCTGTCACTGGACAGGAGCTAACTATGGCTACACCTTC. Translated, it gives CACHWTGANYGYTF. The entire variable domain, with the stretches around the CDR3 drawn from the reference TRBV30 and TRBJ1-2 proteins, is SQTIHQWPATLVQPVGSPLSLECTVEGTSNPNLYWYRQAAGRGLQLLFYSVGIGQISSEVPQNLSASRPQDRQFILSSKKLLLSDSGFYLCACHWTGANYGYTFGSGTRLTVV.